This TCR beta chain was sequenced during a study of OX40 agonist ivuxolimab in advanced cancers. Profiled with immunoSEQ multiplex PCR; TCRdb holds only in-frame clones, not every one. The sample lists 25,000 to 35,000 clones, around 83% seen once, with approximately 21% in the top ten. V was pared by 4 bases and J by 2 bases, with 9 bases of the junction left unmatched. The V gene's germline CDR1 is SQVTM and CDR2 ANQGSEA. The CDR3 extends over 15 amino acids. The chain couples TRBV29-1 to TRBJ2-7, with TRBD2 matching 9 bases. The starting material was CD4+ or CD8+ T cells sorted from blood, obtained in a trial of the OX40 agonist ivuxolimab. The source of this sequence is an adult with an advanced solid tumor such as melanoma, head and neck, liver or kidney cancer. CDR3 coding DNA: TGCAGCGTTGTTAAGGCGGGAGGGCCCCCCTACGAGCAGTACTTC. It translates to CSVVKAGGPPYEQYF.